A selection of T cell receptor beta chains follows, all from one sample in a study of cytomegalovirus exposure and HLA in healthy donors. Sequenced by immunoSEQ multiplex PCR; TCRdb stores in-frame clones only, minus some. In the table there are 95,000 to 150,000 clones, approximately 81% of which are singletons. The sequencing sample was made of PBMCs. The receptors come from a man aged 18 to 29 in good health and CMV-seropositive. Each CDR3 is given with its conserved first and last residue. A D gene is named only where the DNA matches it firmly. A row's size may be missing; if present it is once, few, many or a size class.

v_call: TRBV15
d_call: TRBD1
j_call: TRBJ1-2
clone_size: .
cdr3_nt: TGTGCCACCGGGGACAGGGTCGGAGGCTACACCTTC
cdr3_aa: CATGDRVGGYTF

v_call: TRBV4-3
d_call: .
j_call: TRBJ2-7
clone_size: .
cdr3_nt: TGCGCCAGCAGCCAAGATATGAGCGCGCCTGGCGAGCAGTACTTC
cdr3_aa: CASSQDMSAPGEQYF

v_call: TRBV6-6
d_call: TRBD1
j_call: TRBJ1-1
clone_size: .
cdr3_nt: TGTGCCAGCAGAAGACAGGGGGTAAATAGGGCTGAAGCTTTCTTT
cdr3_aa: CASRRQGVNRAEAFF

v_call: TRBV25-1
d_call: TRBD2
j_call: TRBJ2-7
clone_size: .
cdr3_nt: TGTGCCAGCAGTGATCCCGGCCGGGGGGGGGCGGCAGGCGAGCAGTACTTC
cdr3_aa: CASSDPGRGGAAGEQYF

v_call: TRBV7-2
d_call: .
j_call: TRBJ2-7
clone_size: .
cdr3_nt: TGTGCCAGCAGCTTAACAGGGATTGGCTACGAGCAGTACTTC
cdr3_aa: CASSLTGIGYEQYF

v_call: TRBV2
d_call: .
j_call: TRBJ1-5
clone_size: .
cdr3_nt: TGTGCCAGCAAAAAGAGACAGGGCAATCAGCCCCAGCATTTT
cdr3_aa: CASKKRQGNQPQHF

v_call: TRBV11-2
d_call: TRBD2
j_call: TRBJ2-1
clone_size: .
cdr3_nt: TGTGCCAGCAGCTTTCGCGGGAGGTCCAGCTCCTACAATGAGCAGTTCTTC
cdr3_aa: CASSFRGRSSSYNEQFF

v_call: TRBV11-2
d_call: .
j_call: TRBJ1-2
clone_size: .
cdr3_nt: TGTGCCAGCAGCCCACGACCAGGCTCCTACACCTTC
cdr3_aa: CASSPRPGSYTF

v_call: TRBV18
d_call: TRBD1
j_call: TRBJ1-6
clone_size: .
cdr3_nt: TGTGCCAGCTCTCGGATGGGGACAGATGATTCACCCCTCCACTTT
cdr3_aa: CASSRMGTDDSPLHF

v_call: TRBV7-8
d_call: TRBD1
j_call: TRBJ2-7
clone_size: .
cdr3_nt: TGTGCCAGCAGACGGGACAGGGATTACGAGCAGTACTTC
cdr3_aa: CASRRDRDYEQYF

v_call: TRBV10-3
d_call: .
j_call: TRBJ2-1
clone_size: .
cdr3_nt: TGTGCCATCAGTGAGTCCGGGGGGCTGGGCAATGAGCAGTTCTTC
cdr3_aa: CAISESGGLGNEQFF

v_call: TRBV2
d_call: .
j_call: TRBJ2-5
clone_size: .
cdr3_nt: TGTGCCAGCAAAGATCGACTGTCGCAAGAGACCCAGTACTTC
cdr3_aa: CASKDRLSQETQYF

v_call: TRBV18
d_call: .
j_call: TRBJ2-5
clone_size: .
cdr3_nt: TGTGCCAGCTCAAGCGACAGTCAAGAGACCCAGTACTTC
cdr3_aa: CASSSDSQETQYF

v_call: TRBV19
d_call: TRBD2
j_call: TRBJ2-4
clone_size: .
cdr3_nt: TGTGCCAGTAGTATTCGGGGAGGGACGGGGAACATTCAGTACTTC
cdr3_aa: CASSIRGGTGNIQYF

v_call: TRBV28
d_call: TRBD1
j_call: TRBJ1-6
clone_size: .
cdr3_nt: TGTGCCAGCAGACCAAGGACAGGGCGTAACAATTCACCCCTCCACTTT
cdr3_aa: CASRPRTGRNNSPLHF

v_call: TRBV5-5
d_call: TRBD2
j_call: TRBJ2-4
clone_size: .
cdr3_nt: TGTGCCAGCAGCCCGTCGGGGAGGGGAAACATTCAGTACTTC
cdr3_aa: CASSPSGRGNIQYF

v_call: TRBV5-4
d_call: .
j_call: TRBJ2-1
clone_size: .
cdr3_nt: TGTGCCAGCAGCACGGACAGAAACAATGAGCAGTTCTTC
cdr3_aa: CASSTDRNNEQFF

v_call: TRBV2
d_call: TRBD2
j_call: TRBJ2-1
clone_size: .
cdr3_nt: TGTGCCAGCAGGGGGACTAGCGGGGTCAATGAGCAGTTCTTC
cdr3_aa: CASRGTSGVNEQFF

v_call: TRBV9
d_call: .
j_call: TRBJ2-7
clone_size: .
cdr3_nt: TGTGCCAGCAGCGTAGCTATAGGAGCCTACGAGCAGTACTTC
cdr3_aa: CASSVAIGAYEQYF

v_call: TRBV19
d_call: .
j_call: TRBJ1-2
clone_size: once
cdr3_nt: TGTGCCAGTAATAATCTCCAGGGGGGCTACACCTTC
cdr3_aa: CASNNLQGGYTF

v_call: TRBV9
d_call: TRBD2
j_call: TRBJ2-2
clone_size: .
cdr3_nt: TGTGCCAGCAGCGTAGTAGCGGGAGGGAACACCGGGGAGCTGTTTTTT
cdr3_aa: CASSVVAGGNTGELFF

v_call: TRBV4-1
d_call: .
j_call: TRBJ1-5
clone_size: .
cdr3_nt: TGCGCCAGCAGCCAAGATGGACAGTTCAATCAGCCCCAGCATTTT
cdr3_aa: CASSQDGQFNQPQHF

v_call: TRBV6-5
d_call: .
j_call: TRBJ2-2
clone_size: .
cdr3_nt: TGTGCCAGCAAGCCAGGGGACACCGGGGAGCTGTTTTTT
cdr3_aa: CASKPGDTGELFF

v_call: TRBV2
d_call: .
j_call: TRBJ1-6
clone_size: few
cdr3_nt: TGTGCCAGCAGTGTGAACAGACAGCATAATTCACCCCTCCACTTT
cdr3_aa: CASSVNRQHNSPLHF

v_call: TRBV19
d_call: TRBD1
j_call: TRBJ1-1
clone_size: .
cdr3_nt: TGTGCCAGTAGTAGTCGACAGGGTATCACTGAAGCTTTCTTT
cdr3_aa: CASSSRQGITEAFF

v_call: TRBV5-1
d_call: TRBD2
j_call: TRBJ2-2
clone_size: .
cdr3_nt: TGCGCCAGCAGCTCCAAGGGACTAGCGGGACTTAACACCGGGGAGCTGTTTTTT
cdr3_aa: CASSSKGLAGLNTGELFF

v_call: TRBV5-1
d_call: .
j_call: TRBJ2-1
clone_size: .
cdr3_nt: TGCGCCAGCAGCTTGGGTAGCCTGAGCTCCTACAATGAGCAGTTCTTC
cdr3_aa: CASSLGSLSSYNEQFF

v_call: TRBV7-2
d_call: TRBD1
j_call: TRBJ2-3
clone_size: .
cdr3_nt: TGTGCCAGCAGCAACAACGACAGGGGGAGCACAGATACGCAGTATTTT
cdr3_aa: CASSNNDRGSTDTQYF

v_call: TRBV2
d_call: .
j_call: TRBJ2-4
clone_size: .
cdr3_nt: TGTGCCAGCAGTGATAGTATCGAAAACATTCAGTACTTC
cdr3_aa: CASSDSIENIQYF

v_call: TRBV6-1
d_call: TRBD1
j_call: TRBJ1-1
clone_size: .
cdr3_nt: TGTGCCAGCAGTGGGACAGGGGACACTGAAGCTCTCTTT
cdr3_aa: CASSGTGDTEALF

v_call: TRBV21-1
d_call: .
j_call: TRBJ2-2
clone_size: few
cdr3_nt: TGTGCCAGCAGCGCGCGGGAGATTTGGGCCGGGGAGCTGTTTTTT
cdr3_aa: CASSAREIWAGELFF

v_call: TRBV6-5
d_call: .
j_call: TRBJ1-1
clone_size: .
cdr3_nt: TGTGCCAGCACCCGGGACACTGAAGCTTTCTTT
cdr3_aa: CASTRDTEAFF

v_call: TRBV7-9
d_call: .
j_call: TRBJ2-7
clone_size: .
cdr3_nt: TGTGCCAGCAGCTTAGGGCAGGGAGGCTACGAGCAGTACTTC
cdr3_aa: CASSLGQGGYEQYF

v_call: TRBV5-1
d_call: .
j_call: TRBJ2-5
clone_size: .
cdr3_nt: TGCGCCAGCAGCTTGGCCCGGGGTCAAGAGACCCAGTACTTC
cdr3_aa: CASSLARGQETQYF

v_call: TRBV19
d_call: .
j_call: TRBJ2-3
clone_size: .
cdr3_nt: TGTGCCAGTAGCATACAGGGCTCCACAGATACGCAGTATTTT
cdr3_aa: CASSIQGSTDTQYF

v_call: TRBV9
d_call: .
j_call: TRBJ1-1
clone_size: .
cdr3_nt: TGTGCCAGCACCAACTTGAGGGTGGGTACGGGGAACACTGAAGCTTTCTTT
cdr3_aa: CASTNLRVGTGNTEAFF

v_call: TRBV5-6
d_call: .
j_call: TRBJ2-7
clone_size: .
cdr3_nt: TGTGCCAGCAGCCTACGTTGGGGAGCCTACGAGCAGTACTTC
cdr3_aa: CASSLRWGAYEQYF

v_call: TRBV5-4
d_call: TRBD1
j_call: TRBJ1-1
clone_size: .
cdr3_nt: TGTGCCAGCAGCCCGGACAGGGCCACTGAAGCTTTCTTT
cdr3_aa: CASSPDRATEAFF

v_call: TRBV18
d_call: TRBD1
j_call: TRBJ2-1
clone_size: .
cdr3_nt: TGTGCCAGCTCACAACTAACGACAGGGACCAATGAGCAGTTCTTC
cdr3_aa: CASSQLTTGTNEQFF

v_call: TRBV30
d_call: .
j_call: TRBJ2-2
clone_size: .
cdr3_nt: TGTGCCTGGGGGCGACTAGCGAACACCGGGGAGCTGTTTTTT
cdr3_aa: CAWGRLANTGELFF

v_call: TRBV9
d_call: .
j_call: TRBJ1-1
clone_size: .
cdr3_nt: TGTGCCAGCAGCGTAGTACAGGGAGGGGCTGAAGCTTTCTTT
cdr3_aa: CASSVVQGGAEAFF

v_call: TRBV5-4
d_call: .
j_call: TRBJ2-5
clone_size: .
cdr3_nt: TGTGCCAGCAGCTTTTATCCCAGGGCAGAGACCCAGTACTTC
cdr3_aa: CASSFYPRAETQYF

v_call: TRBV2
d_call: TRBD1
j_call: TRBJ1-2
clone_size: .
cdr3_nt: TGTGCCAGCAGTAGAGATGTGGAAGGGGGCAATGGCTACACCTTC
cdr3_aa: CASSRDVEGGNGYTF

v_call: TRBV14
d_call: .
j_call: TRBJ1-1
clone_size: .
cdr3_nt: TGTGCCAGCAGCCTGGTCTCAGGGTACACTGAAGCTTTCTTT
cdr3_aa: CASSLVSGYTEAFF

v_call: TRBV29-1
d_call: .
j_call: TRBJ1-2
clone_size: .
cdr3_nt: TGCAGCGTGGGAGAGGAAGACTATGGCTACACCTTC
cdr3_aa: CSVGEEDYGYTF

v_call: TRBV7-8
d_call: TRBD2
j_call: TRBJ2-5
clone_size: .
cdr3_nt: TGTGCCAGCAGCCCTAGACTAGCGGGCGCAAACGCAAAAGAGACCCAGTACTTC
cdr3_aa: CASSPRLAGANAKETQYF

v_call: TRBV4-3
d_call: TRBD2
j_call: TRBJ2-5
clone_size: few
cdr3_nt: TGCGCCAGCAGCCAACAGCGGGAGTCGGGCATAGAGACCCAGTACTTC
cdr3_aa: CASSQQRESGIETQYF

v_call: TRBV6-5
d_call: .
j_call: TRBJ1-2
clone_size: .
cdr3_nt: TGTGCCAGCTTGGTTGGGGGGGTGGGTGGCTACACCTTC
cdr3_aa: CASLVGGVGGYTF

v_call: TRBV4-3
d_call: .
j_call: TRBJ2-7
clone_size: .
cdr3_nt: TGCGCCAGCAGCCAAGATGTGAACACCTACGAGCAGTACTTC
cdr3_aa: CASSQDVNTYEQYF

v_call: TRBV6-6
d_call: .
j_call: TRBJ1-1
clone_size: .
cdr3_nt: TGTGCCAGCGCTACCCGGGGGGCGGGTGAAGCTTTCTTT
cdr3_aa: CASATRGAGEAFF

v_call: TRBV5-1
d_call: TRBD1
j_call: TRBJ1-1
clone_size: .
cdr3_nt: TGCGCCAGCAGCTTGGCATCGACAGGGGGCGAAGCTTTCTTT
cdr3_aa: CASSLASTGGEAFF

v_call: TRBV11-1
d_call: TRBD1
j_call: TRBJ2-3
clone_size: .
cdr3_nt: TGTGCCAGCTCCTATGACAGGGGTTGGACAGATACGCAGTATTTT
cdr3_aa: CASSYDRGWTDTQYF

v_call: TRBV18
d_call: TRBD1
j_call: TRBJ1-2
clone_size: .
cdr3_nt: TGTGCCAGCTCACCGCGGGGACAGGGCCGGGCAGACTATGGCTACACCTTC
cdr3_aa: CASSPRGQGRADYGYTF

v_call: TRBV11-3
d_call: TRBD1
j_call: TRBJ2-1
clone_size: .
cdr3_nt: TGTGCCAGCAGCTCGACAGGGGTTGACCATGAGCAGTTCTTC
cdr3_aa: CASSSTGVDHEQFF

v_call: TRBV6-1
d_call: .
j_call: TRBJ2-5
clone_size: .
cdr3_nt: TGTGCCAGCAGTGAGTCCGCCCTTGGCGAGACCCAGTACTTC
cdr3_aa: CASSESALGETQYF